This is a list of T cell receptor beta chains from one sample in a study of control samples from healthy donors and cancer patients. The table came from immunoSEQ multiplex PCR; TCRdb's copy has only in-frame clones and leaves some out. The sample includes 100,000 to 150,000 clones, 70% to 90% of them seen just once. Sequences were obtained from blood. The receptors here all came from a man in his fifties or sixties in good health. CDR3s include the opening cysteine and the closing phenylalanine or tryptophan. A D gene is named only where the DNA matches it firmly. Clone size, where shown, is once, few, many, or a class for clones that have expanded.

abundance,j_gene,v_gene,d_gene,CDR3nt,CDR3aa
.,TRBJ2-7,TRBV10-2,.,TGCGCCAGCAGTGAGTCGGGGGCAGGGACTTTTGGAAACGAGCAGTACTTC,CASSESGAGTFGNEQYF
.,TRBJ2-7,TRBV6-4,.,TGTGCCAGCAGGGGTCCGGACACCTACGAGCAGTACTTC,CASRGPDTYEQYF
.,TRBJ2-5,TRBV5-1,TRBD2,TGCGCCAGCAGCTTGGTACCGACTAGCGGGGGTGAGACCCAGTACTTC,CASSLVPTSGGETQYF
.,TRBJ1-5,TRBV2,.,TGTGCCAGCAGTCCGGAAGGAGGTTTTCAGCCCCAGCATTTT,CASSPEGGFQPQHF
.,TRBJ1-6,TRBV15,.,TGTGCCACCAGCAGTCCAGGGCTAAATTCACCCCTCCACTTT,CATSSPGLNSPLHF
.,TRBJ2-5,TRBV18,.,TGTGCCAGCTCACCAGTATCCAGTGAAGAGACCCAGTACTTC,CASSPVSSEETQYF
.,TRBJ1-2,TRBV5-1,TRBD1,TGCGCCAGCAGCTTGGGGATAGACAGGGGGCGAGGCTACACCTTC,CASSLGIDRGRGYTF
.,TRBJ2-6,TRBV4-2,.,TGTGCCAGCAGCCAAGAACCCTCTGGGGCCAACGTCCTGACTTTC,CASSQEPSGANVLTF
.,TRBJ2-6,TRBV3-1/TRBV3-2,.,TGTGCCAGCGGGGAGAGTGCTGGGGCCAACGTCCTGACTTTC,CASGESAGANVLTF
.,TRBJ1-2,TRBV13,TRBD1,TGTGCCAGCAGCTTACTTGGGGACAGGAATAACTATGGCTACACCTTC,CASSLLGDRNNYGYTF
.,TRBJ1-2,TRBV18,.,TGTGCCAGCTCACCACCGGCAGGTAAATATGGCTACACCTTC,CASSPPAGKYGYTF
.,TRBJ2-7,TRBV30,.,TGTGCCTGGAGTGTCGGGCCGGCCTACGAGCAGTACTTC,CAWSVGPAYEQYF
.,TRBJ2-5,TRBV7-3,.,TGTGCCAGCAGCTCGGACAGCCAAGAGACCCAGTACTTC,CASSSDSQETQYF
.,TRBJ1-1,TRBV2,.,TGTGCCGGGGTCCGGGGGCGGAACACTGAAGCTTTCTTT,CAGVRGRNTEAFF
.,TRBJ2-5,TRBV7-9,.,TGTGCCAGCAGCAACGACGGTTGGCAGAGGCACTTC,CASSNDGWQRHF
.,TRBJ2-7,TRBV6-5,TRBD2,TGTGCCAGCAGACGCCGGGGGGAATACGAGCAGTACTTC,CASRRRGEYEQYF
.,TRBJ1-1,TRBV5-6,.,TGTGCCAGCAGCTTGTACTTCAGAGGCACTGAAGCTTTCTTT,CASSLYFRGTEAFF
.,TRBJ2-6,TRBV3-1/TRBV3-2,TRBD1,TGTGCCAGCAGCCTTTCTCGGGACAGGGCTGGGGCCAACGTCCTGACTTTC,CASSLSRDRAGANVLTF
.,TRBJ1-5,TRBV19,TRBD1,TGTGCCAGTAGTACACCACAGGGGGGAGGTCAGCCCCAGCATTTT,CASSTPQGGGQPQHF
many,TRBJ1-2,TRBV2,.,TGTGCCAGCAGTGTTGCAGGGATTATCGTGAACTATGGCTACACCTTC,CASSVAGIIVNYGYTF
.,TRBJ1-6,TRBV21-1,.,TGTGCCAGCAGCAAAGGCCGGGACAGGGATAATTCACCCCTCCACTTT,CASSKGRDRDNSPLHF
.,TRBJ1-2,TRBV19,TRBD1,TGTGCCAGTAAGGGGACAGGGGTTCGGGGCTACACCTTC,CASKGTGVRGYTF
.,TRBJ1-5,TRBV19,.,TGTGCCAGTAGTATACGTGTATGGGGTCAGCCCCAGCATTTT,CASSIRVWGQPQHF
.,TRBJ1-2,TRBV5-5,.,TGTGCCAGCAGCTTGACAGGCTCTAACTATGGCTACACCTTC,CASSLTGSNYGYTF
.,TRBJ2-1,TRBV9,TRBD2,TGTGCCAGCAGCGCAGGACTAGGATCCTACAATGAGCAGTTCTTC,CASSAGLGSYNEQFF
.,TRBJ2-3,TRBV15,TRBD2,TGTGCCACCAGCAGAGATCTCCCTAGCGGGGGGGCCGGAGATACGCAGTATTTT,CATSRDLPSGGAGDTQYF
.,TRBJ2-7,TRBV6-7,.,TGTGCCGGACCTTACGAGCAGTACTTC,CAGPYEQYF
.,TRBJ1-1,TRBV5-4,.,TGTGCCAGCAGCTTCTCGGGGTCAGGCACTGAAGCTTTCTTT,CASSFSGSGTEAFF
.,TRBJ1-5,TRBV18,.,TGTGCCAGCTCACCTCTTCAGGATTATCAGCCCCAGCATTTT,CASSPLQDYQPQHF
once,TRBJ2-2,TRBV7-3,TRBD1,TGTGCCAGCAGCTTATTAGGGACAGGTTTAGTAGGCACCGGGGAGCTGTTTTTT,CASSLLGTGLVGTGELFF
few,TRBJ1-5,TRBV6-5,TRBD1,TGTGCCAGCAGTAGAACAGGGGGACGAGGACAGCCCCAGCATTTT,CASSRTGGRGQPQHF